This TCR beta chain was captured in a study of blood T cells in healthy people across ages. Then a second PCR, running roughly 7 to 11 cycles, was carried out with a sample-barcoded 5' primer and a J-beta primer mix. TCRdb re-derived calls from the 5' RACE reads in MiXCR, one entry per CDR3 protein. Here the sample spans approximately 900,000 distinct CDR3 sequences, almost 30% being singletons. In this sample, this clonotype turned up once. Being one base from a much bigger clone, this may be a read error. This CDR3 is missing its conserved last phenylalanine or tryptophan, likely due to a read error. J gave up 5 bases and V 4 bases, and 4 bases lay outside the gene matches. Germline V gene data show CDR1 as SEHNR and CDR2 as FQNEAQ (reference sequence). The CDR3 spans 14 residues. Every donor gave 9.5 to 10 milliliters of peripheral blood. Another study also made use of these data, one on T cells of mothers and their children.

The TCR originated in a woman aged 40-49 years in good health. This sequence joins TRBV7-9 and TRBJ2-5, with 10 positions matching TRBD1. The sequenced sample was blood. Written as DNA, the CDR3 is TGTGCCAGCAGCTCGACAGGGGGCATTGAGACCCAGTACGTC. Its protein product is CASSSTGGIETQYV.